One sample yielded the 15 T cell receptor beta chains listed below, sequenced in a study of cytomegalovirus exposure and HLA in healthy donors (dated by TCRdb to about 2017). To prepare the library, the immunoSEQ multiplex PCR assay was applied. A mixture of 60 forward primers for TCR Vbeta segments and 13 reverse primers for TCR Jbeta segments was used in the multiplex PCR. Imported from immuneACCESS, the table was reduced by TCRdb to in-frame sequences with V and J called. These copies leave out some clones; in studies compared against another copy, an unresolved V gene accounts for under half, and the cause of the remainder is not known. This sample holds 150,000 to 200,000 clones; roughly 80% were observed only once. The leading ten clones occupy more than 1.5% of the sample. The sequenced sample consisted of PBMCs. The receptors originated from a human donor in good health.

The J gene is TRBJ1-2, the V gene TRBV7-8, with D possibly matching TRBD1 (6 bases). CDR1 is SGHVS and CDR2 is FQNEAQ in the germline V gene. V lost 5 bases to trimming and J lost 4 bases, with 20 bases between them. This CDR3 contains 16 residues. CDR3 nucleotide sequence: TGTGCCAGCAGCCCCGCCGGACAGAGCACGCCCTATGGCTACACCTTC. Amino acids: CASSPAGQSTPYGYTF. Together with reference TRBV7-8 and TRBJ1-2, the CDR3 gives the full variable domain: GAGVSQSPRYKVAKRGQDVALRCDPISGHVSLFWYQQALGQGPEFLTYFQNEAQLDKSGLPSDRFFAERPEGSVSTLKIQRTQQEDSAVYLCASSPAGQSTPYGYTFGSGTRLTVV.

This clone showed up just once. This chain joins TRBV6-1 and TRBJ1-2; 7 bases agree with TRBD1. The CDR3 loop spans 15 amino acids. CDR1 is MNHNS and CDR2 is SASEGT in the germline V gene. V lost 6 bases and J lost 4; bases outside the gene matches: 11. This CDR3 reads CASSSDRVNRYGYTF. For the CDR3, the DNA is TGTGCCAGCAGCTCTGACAGGGTAAACCGCTATGGCTACACCTTC.

In DNA, the CDR3 is TGTGCCAGCAGCTTAGCGGGGGGGGGTAGCAATCAGCCCCAGCATTTT. Translating gives CASSLAGGGSNQPQHF. The chain couples TRBV7-2 to TRBJ1-5; tentatively, D is TRBD1 (5 bases). The CDR3 spans 16 residues. CDR1 and CDR2 (germline): SGHTA, FQGNSA. Trimming removed 0 bases at V and 0 bases at J, with 9 bases between.

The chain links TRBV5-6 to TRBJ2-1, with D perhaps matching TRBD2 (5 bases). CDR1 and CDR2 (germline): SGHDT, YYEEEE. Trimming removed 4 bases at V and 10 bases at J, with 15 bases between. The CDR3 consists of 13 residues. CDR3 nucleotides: TGTGCCAGCAGCATGACTATCGATACGGAGCAGTTCTTC. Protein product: CASSMTIDTEQFF. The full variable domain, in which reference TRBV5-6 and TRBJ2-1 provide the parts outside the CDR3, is DAGVTQSPTHLIKTRGQQVTLRCSPKSGHDTVSWYQQALGQGPQFIFQYYEEEERQRGNFPDRFSGHQFPNYSSELNVNALLLGDSALYLCASSMTIDTEQFFGPGTRLTVL.

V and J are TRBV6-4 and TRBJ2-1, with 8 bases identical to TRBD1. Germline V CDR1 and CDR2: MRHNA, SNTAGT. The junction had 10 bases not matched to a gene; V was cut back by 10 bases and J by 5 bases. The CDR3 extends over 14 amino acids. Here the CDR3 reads CATSRGPGDNEQFF. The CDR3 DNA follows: TGTGCCACAAGCAGGGGGCCTGGGGACAATGAGCAGTTCTTC.

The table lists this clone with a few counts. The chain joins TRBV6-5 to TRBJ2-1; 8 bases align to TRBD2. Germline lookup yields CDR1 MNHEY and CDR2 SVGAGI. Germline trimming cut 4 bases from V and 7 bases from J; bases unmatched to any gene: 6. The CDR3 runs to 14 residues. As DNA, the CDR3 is TGTGCCAGCAGTTCGGGGGGGCTGAGTAATGAGCAGTTCTTC. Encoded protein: CASSSGGLSNEQFF.

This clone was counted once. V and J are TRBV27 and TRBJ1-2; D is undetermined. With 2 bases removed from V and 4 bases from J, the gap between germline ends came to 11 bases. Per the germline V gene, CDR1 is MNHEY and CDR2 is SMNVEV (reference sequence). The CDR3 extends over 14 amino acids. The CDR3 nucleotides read TGTGCCAGCAGTTTACGGGTTAGTGGCTATGGCTACACCTTC. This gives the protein CASSLRVSGYGYTF.

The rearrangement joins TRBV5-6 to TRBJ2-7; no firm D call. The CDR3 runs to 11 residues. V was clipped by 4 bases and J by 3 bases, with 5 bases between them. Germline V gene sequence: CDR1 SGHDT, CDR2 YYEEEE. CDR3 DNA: TGTGCCAGCAGCCGCAGCTACGAGCAGTACTTC. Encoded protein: CASSRSYEQYF.

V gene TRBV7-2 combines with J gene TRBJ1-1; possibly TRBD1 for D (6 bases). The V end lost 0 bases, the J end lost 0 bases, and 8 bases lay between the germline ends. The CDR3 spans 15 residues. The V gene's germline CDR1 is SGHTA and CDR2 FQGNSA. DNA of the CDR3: TGTGCCAGCAGCTTAGCGACAGGCGTGAACACTGAAGCTTTCTTT. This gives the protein CASSLATGVNTEAFF.

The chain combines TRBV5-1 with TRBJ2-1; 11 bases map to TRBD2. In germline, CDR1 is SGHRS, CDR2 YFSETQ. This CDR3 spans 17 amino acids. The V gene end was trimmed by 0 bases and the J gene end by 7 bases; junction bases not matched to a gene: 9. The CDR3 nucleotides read TGCGCCAGCAGCTTGGCCAAGACTAGCGGGGTGGGGAATGAGCAGTTCTTC. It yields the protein CASSLAKTSGVGNEQFF. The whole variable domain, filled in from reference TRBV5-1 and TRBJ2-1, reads KAGVTQTPRYLIKTRGQQVTLSCSPISGHRSVSWYQQTPGQGLQFLFEYFSETQRNKGNFPGRFSGRQFSNSRSEMNVSTLELGDSALYLCASSLAKTSGVGNEQFFGPGTRLTVL.

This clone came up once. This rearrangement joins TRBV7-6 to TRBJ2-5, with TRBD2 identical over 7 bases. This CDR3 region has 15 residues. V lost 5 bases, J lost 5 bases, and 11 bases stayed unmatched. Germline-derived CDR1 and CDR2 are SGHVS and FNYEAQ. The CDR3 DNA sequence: TGTGCCAGCAGCCCCAACCCTAGCGGTGGCGAGACCCAGTACTTC. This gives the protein CASSPNPSGGETQYF.

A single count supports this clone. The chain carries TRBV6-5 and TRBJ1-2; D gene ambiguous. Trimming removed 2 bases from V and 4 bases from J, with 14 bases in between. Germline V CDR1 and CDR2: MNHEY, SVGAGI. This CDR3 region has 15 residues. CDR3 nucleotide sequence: TGTGCCAGCAGTTACGATCCGGGAATCTCCTATGGCTACACCTTC. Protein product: CASSYDPGISYGYTF.

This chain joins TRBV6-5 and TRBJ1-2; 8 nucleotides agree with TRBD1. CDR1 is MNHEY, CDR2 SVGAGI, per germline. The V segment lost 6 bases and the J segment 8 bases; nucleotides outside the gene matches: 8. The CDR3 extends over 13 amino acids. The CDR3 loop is CASSVTGEGGYTF. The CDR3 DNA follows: TGTGCCAGCAGCGTGACAGGGGAGGGAGGCTACACCTTC.

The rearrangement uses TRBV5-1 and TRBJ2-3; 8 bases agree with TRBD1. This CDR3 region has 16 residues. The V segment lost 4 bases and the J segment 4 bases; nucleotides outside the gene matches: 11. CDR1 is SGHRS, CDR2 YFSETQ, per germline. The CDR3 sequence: CASSPPQGDLADTQYF. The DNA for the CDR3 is TGCGCCAGCAGCCCACCACAGGGGGATTTGGCAGATACGCAGTATTTT. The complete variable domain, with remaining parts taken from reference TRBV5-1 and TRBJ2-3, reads KAGVTQTPRYLIKTRGQQVTLSCSPISGHRSVSWYQQTPGQGLQFLFEYFSETQRNKGNFPGRFSGRQFSNSRSEMNVSTLELGDSALYLCASSPPQGDLADTQYFGPGTRLTVL.

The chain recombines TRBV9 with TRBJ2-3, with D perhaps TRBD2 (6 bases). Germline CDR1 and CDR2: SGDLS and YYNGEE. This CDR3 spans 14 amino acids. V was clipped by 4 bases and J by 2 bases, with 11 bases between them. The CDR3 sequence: CASSPGTYTDTQYF. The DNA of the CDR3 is TGTGCCAGCAGCCCCGGGACTTACACAGATACGCAGTATTTT.